This TCR beta chain was recovered during a study of post-analysis software for immune sequencing data. Background on the study: The courses of disease that were included comprised relapsing-remitting, secondary progressive and progressive-relapsing multiple sclerosis. Study outcomes and limitations: Samples from a shared batch, those prepared together, strongly co-clustered by F measure. Controls had significantly higher normalized Chao1 diversity than multiple sclerosis patients. Included in a set of five TRBV segments more frequent in patients than controls were TRBV5-6, TRBV5-1 and TRBV20-1.

Included in the TCR beta cDNA libraries were unique molecular identifiers. Some 500,000 cDNA molecules were recovered from an input of about 1 to 10 million T cells. One entry per CDR3 protein results from TCRdb running MiXCR on the PCR reads. This repertoire shows 820,000 or so distinct CDR3 sequences, roughly 58% found once; its top ten account for approximately 4.5%. Trimming took 8 bases from V and 7 from J, leaving 24 bases between them. The CDR3 extends over 16 amino acids. This clonotype showed up just a few times. Antigen specificity is unknown. The receptor's source is a girl aged 10-17 years with multiple sclerosis. What was sequenced was blood. The V gene is TRBV12-3 or TRBV12-4, the J gene TRBJ2-1, with TRBD1 as a possible D gene (6 bases). This CDR3 is CASPLSDGGALNEQFF. The CDR3 DNA is TGTGCCAGCCCCTTGAGCGATGGGGGCGCGTTGAATGAGCAGTTCTTC.